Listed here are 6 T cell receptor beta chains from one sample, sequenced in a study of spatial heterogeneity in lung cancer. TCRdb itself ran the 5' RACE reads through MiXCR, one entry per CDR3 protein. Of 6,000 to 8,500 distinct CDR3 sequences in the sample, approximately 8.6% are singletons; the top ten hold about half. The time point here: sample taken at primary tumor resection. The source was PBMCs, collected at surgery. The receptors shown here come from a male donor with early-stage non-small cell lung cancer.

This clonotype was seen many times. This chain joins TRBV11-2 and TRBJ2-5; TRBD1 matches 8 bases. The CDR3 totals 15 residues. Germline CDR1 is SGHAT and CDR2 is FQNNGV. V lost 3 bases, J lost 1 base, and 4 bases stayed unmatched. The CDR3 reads CASSFGQGLQETQYF. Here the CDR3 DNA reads TGTGCCAGCAGCTTTGGACAGGGACTCCAAGAGACCCAGTACTTC.

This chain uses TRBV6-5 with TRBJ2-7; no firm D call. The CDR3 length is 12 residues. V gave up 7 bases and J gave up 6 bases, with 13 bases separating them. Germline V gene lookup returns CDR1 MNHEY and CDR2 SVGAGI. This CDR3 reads CASTSSSVEQYF. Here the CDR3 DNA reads TGTGCCAGCACATCCAGCTCGGTCGAGCAGTACTTC.

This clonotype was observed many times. The CDR3 DNA reads as TGTGCCAGCAGTTTTGGCGGGAGTGCAGATACGCAGTATTTT. Translation gives CASSFGGSADTQYF. The chain has TRBV27 and TRBJ2-3; 7 bases map to TRBD2. With V trimmed by 3 bases and J by 4 bases, 4 bases remained unmatched. Per germline, CDR1 MNHEY and CDR2 SMNVEV (reference sequence). The CDR3 is 14 amino acids.

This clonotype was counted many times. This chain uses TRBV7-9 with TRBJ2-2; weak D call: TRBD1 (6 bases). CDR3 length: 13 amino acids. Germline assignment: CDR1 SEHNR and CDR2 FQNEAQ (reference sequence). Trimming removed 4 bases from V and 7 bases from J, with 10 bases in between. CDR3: CASSYGQIGELFF. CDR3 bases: TGTGCCAGCAGCTACGGACAGATCGGGGAGCTGTTTTTT.

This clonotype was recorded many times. CDR3: CASSLAVADEAFF. The CDR3 nucleotides are TGCGCCAGCAGCTTGGCCGTGGCAGATGAAGCTTTCTTT. V gene TRBV5-1 combines with J gene TRBJ1-1, with D hard to call. V was cut by 0 bases and J by 7 bases, with 10 bases left in between. This CDR3 is built from 13 residues. Per germline, CDR1 SGHRS and CDR2 YFSETQ. Together with reference TRBV5-1 and TRBJ1-1, the CDR3 gives the full variable domain: KAGVTQTPRYLIKTRGQQVTLSCSPISGHRSVSWYQQTPGQGLQFLFEYFSETQRNKGNFPGRFSGRQFSNSRSEMNVSTLELGDSALYLCASSLAVADEAFFGQGTRLTVV.

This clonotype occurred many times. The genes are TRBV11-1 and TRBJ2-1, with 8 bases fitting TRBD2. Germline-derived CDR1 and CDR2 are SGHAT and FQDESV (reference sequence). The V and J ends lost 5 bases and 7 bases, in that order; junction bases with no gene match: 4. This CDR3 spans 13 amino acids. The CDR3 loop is CASSPGLGNEQFF. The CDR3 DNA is TGTGCCAGCAGCCCGGGACTAGGAAATGAGCAGTTCTTC. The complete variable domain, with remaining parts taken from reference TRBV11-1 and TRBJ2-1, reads EAEVAQSPRYKITEKSQAVAFWCDPISGHATLYWYRQILGQGPELLVQFQDESVVDDSQLPKDRFSAERLKGVDSTLKIQPAELGDSAMYLCASSPGLGNEQFFGPGTRLTVL.